This TCR beta chain emerged from a study of T cells in Graves' hyperthyroidism and ophthalmopathy. For the study at large: Pretreatment peripheral blood was obtained at initial diagnosis. Study-level points and caveats: In the analysis, a 13 V-J model separated ophthalmopathy from stable hyperthyroidism.

Amplified regions were TCR beta CDR3 sequences from RNA transcripts. Primed by the HTBI set, a first-round RT-PCR was run on the TCR CDR3. Each CDR3 protein gets one entry after TCRdb re-called the multiplex PCR reads with MiXCR. The profile shows hundreds of thousands of distinct CDR3 sequences, 18% of them singletons. Used for diagnoses were clinical symptoms, serum thyroxine and TRAb, thyroid ultrasound and orbital computed tomography. Details on this clonotype: What it binds is not known.

Germline assignment: CDR1 DFQATT and CDR2 SNEGSKA (reference sequence). V lost 0 bases and J lost 4, with 19 bases in between. This CDR3 has 17 amino acids. The J gene is TRBJ2-1, the V gene TRBV20-1; no definite D call. Sequencing was carried out using blood. This clonotype was obtained from a woman between 45 and 60 years old with Graves' hyperthyroidism that later progressed to Graves' ophthalmopathy. CDR3 in amino acids: CSARDSGGLSLYNEQFF. As DNA, the CDR3 is TGCAGTGCTAGAGATAGTGGCGGCCTAAGCCTTTACAATGAGCAGTTCTTC.